The next 9 T cell receptor beta chains were all read from a single sample in a study of T cells in localized non-small cell lung cancer (dated by TCRdb to about 2020). Libraries were built with the immunoSEQ multiplex PCR assay. TCRdb limited this immuneACCESS table to in-frame rearrangements with V and J called. A share of clones is missing; checked studies link under half to unresolved V genes, and the rest is unexplained. This sample is represented by about 22,000 clones; about 88% of them were singletons. Roughly 22% of the sample lies in the top ten. This specimen was PBMCs, taken before any cancer treatment. The receptors shown here come from a man between 40 and 70 years old with stage II squamous cell lung carcinoma.

V usage is TRBV6-4 and J usage is TRBJ2-1; 10 bases match TRBD2. CDR1 MRHNA and CDR2 SNTAGT come from the germline V gene. The CDR3 is 16 amino acids. Trimming removed 4 bases from V and 4 bases from J; junction bases left unmatched: 7. In DNA form, the CDR3 reads TGTGCCAGCAGTGGGTCCGGACTAGCGGCGTACAATGAGCAGTTCTTC. Translating it yields CASSGSGLAAYNEQFF.

A few counts support this clone. The rearrangement uses TRBV2 and TRBJ1-1; D is possibly TRBD1 (5 bases). Germline values: CDR1 SNHLY, CDR2 FYNNEI. The CDR3 sequence is 14 residues long. V was trimmed by 7 bases and J by 1 base, leaving 13 bases between them. The CDR3 nucleotides are TGTGCCAGCACCCCAGGGACGGCGAACACTGAAGCTTTCTTT. Translated, it gives CASTPGTANTEAFF. The variable domain in full, completed from reference TRBV2 and TRBJ1-1, reads EPEVTQTPSHQVTQMGQEVILRCVPISNHLYFYWYRQILGQKVEFLVSFYNNEISEKSEIFDDQFSVERPDGSNFTLKIRSTKLEDSAMYFCASTPGTANTEAFFGQGTRLTVV.

This clone was seen a single time. This chain links TRBV18 with TRBJ2-2; 7 bases are shared with TRBD1. The germline gives CDR1 KGHSH, CDR2 LQKENI. After removal of 1 base from V and 4 bases from J, the junction contained 3 bases not matched to a gene. CDR3 size: 15 residues. As DNA, the CDR3 is TGTGCCAGCTCACCACAGGGGGCAAGCACCGGGGAGCTGTTTTTT. This gives the protein CASSPQGASTGELFF.

This rearrangement joins TRBV18 to TRBJ1-1; D ambiguous. The germline V gene encodes CDR1 KGHSH and CDR2 LQKENI. The CDR3 is 14 residues long. The V end was cut by 2 bases, the J end by 2 bases, with 9 bases between. The CDR3 DNA is TGTGCCAGCTCACCAAGGCAGGAAAACACTGAAGCTTTCTTT. It translates to CASSPRQENTEAFF.

The chain joins TRBV2 to TRBJ2-7; the D gene is possibly TRBD2 (5 bases). There are 13 residues in the CDR3. From germline, CDR1 is SNHLY and CDR2 FYNNEI. Trimming stripped 6 bases from V and 6 bases from J, with 15 bases between. The CDR3 is CASSAQGGIEQYF. The CDR3, as DNA: TGTGCCAGCAGCGCCCAAGGAGGAATCGAGCAGTACTTC. Filled out from reference TRBV2 and TRBJ2-7, the complete variable domain reads EPEVTQTPSHQVTQMGQEVILRCVPISNHLYFYWYRQILGQKVEFLVSFYNNEISEKSEIFDDQFSVERPDGSNFTLKIRSTKLEDSAMYFCASSAQGGIEQYFGPGTRLTVT.

The genes are TRBV2 and TRBJ2-6; 11 bases align to TRBD2. The CDR3 is 17 residues long. The V and J ends lost 8 bases and 1 base, in that order; junction bases with no gene match: 7. CDR1 is SNHLY and CDR2 is FYNNEI in the germline V gene. CDR3 loop: CASGGLAELSGANVLTF. For the CDR3, the DNA is TGTGCCAGCGGGGGACTAGCGGAACTATCTGGGGCCAACGTCCTGACTTTC.

The chain joins TRBV6-6 to TRBJ1-1, with TRBD1 as a possible D gene (5 bases). The CDR3 runs 15 residues. Germline V gives CDR1 MNHNY, CDR2 SVGAGI (reference sequence). Trimming left V 2 bases short and J 3 bases short, with 13 bases between. In nucleotides, the CDR3 is TGTGCCAGCAGTTACGGGGCAGCCGGATACACTGAAGCTTTCTTT. This gives the protein CASSYGAAGYTEAFF.

The V and J genes are TRBV28 and TRBJ1-4; 11 bases are a match to TRBD1. This CDR3 comprises 18 residues. The ends lost 8 bases at V and 2 bases at J; junction bases unmatched: 13. In germline, CDR1 is MDHEN, CDR2 SYDVKM. The CDR3 nucleotides read TGTGCCAGCTGCCCTCCGGGACAGGGGGTCTCCACTAATGAAAAACTGTTTTTT. Amino acid sequence: CASCPPGQGVSTNEKLFF.

The rearrangement uses TRBV15 and TRBJ2-3; D could derive from TRBD1 or TRBD2 (6 bases each). With 1 base removed from V and 2 bases from J, the gap between germline ends came to 10 bases. The CDR3 extends over 15 amino acids. Germline V gene sequence: CDR1 LNHNV, CDR2 YYDKDF (reference sequence). The CDR3 nucleotides read TGTGCCACCAGCAGAGGAGGGGGGACCACAGATACGCAGTATTTT. This translates into CATSRGGGTTDTQYF. Based on the CDR3 plus reference TRBV15 and TRBJ2-3, the full variable domain is DAMVIQNPRYQVTQFGKPVTLSCSQTLNHNVMYWYQQKSSQAPKLLFHYYDKDFNNEADTPDNFQSRRPNTSFCFLDIRSPGLGDTAMYLCATSRGGGTTDTQYFGPGTRLTVL.